This TCR beta chain was documented in a study of cytomegalovirus exposure and HLA in healthy donors. Study context: The same platform as the 650 to 700 first-cohort repertoires was used for the 130 or so validation repertoires, a later analysis reported.

Study observations and caveats: Most TCR sequences were rare, but some public TCRs occurred in many donors. The classifier reportedly diagnosed cytomegalovirus status with high sensitivity and specificity. Subsequent analysis of the 120 or so validation repertoires found a tendency for first-cohort TCR clusters to co-occur.

Germline V gene data show CDR1 as GTSNPN and CDR2 as SVGIG (reference sequence). The CDR3 totals 12 residues. Deletions cut 6 bases from V and 4 bases from J, with 13 bases between. Profiled with immunoSEQ multiplex PCR; TCRdb holds only in-frame clones, not every one. The repertoire consists of about 130,000 clones, with roughly 90% occurring once and the leading ten covering about 1.5%. Of note for this clone: Its antigen remains unidentified.

The genes are TRBV30 and TRBJ2-7, with D perhaps TRBD2 (5 bases). This TCR was recovered from a man in his thirties or forties in good health and CMV-seronegative. Material for sequencing was PBMCs. The CDR3 region has the DNA TGTGCCTGTAGGAAGGGAGCGTACGAGCAGTACTTC. Translation gives CACRKGAYEQYF.